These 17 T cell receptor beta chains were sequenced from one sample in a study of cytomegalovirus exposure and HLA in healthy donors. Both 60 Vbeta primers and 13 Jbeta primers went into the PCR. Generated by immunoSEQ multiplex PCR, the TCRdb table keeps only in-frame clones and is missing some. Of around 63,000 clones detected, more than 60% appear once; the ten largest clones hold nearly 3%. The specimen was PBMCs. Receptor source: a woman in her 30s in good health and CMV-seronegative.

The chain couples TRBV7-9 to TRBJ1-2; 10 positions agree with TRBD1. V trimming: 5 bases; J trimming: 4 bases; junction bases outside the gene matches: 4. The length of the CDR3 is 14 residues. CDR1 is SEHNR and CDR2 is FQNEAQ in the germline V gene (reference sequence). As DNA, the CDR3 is TGTGCCAGCAGCCAGGGGACAGGGGCCTATGGCTACACCTTC. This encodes CASSQGTGAYGYTF.

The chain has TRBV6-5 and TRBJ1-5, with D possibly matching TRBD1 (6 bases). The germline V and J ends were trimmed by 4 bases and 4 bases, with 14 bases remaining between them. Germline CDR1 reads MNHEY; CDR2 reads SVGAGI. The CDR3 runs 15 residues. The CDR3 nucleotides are TGTGCCAGCAGTTTGGGGGGCGGGGGAAATCAGCCCCAGCATTTT. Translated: CASSLGGGGNQPQHF.

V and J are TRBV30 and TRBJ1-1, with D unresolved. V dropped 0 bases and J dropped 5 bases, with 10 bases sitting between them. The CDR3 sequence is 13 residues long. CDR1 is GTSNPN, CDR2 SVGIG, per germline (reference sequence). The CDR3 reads CAWSVAPGTEAFF. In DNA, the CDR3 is TGTGCCTGGAGTGTGGCCCCGGGAACTGAAGCTTTCTTT.

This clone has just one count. CDR3 sequence reads: CASSHRERGDSDTQYF. CDR3 nucleotides: TGTGCCAGCAGCCACAGGGAGCGGGGTGACTCAGATACGCAGTATTTT. V is TRBV5-4 and J is TRBJ2-3; tentatively, D is TRBD2 (7 bases). V gave up 4 bases and J gave up 4 bases, with 19 bases separating them. The CDR3 consists of 16 residues. The germline gives CDR1 SGHNT, CDR2 YYREEE (reference sequence). Together with reference TRBV5-4 and TRBJ2-3, the CDR3 gives the full variable domain: ETGVTQSPTHLIKTRGQQVTLRCSSQSGHNTVSWYQQALGQGPQFIFQYYREEENGRGNFPPRFSGLQFPNYSSELNVNALELDDSALYLCASSHRERGDSDTQYFGPGTRLTVL.

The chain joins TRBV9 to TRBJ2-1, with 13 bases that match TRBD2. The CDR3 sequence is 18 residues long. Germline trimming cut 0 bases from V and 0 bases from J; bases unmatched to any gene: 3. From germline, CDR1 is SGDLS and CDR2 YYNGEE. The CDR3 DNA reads TGTGCCAGCAGCGTAGGGACTAGCGGGAGTGGCTCCTACAATGAGCAGTTCTTC. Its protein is CASSVGTSGSGSYNEQFF.

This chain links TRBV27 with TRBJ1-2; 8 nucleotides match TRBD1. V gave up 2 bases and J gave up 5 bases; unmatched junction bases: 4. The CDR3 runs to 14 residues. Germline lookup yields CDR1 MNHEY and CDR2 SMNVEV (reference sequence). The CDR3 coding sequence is TGTGCCAGCAGTTTAAACAGGGGGTCTTATGGCTACACCTTC. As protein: CASSLNRGSYGYTF.

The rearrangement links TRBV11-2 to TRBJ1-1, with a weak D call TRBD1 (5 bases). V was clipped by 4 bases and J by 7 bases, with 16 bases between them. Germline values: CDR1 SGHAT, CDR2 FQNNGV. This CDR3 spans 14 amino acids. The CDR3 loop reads CASSSQVSTGEAFF. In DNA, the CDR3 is TGTGCCAGCAGCTCACAGGTTTCTACGGGTGAAGCTTTCTTT.

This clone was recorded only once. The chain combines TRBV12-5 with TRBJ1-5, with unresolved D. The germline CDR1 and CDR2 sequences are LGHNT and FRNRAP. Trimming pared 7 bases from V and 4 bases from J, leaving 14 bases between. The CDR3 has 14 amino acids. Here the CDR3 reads CASAPGPGNQPQHF. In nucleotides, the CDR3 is TGTGCTAGTGCCCCCGGTCCCGGGAATCAGCCCCAGCATTTT.

For the CDR3, the DNA is TGTGCCAGCAGTTACTCGGGACAGGGCGCTCAGCCCCAGCATTTT. Protein: CASSYSGQGAQPQHF. The chain links TRBV6-5 to TRBJ1-5, with 9 positions matching TRBD1. The V gene end was trimmed by 0 bases and the J gene end by 6 bases; junction bases not matched to a gene: 3. Germline V gives CDR1 MNHEY, CDR2 SVGAGI. The CDR3 covers 15 residues.

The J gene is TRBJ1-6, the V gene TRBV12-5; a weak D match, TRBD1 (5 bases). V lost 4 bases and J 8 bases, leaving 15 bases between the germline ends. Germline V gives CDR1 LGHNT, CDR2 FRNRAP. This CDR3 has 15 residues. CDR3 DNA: TGTGCTAGTGGTTGGGGGGGGAGCAGGGATTCACCCCTCCACTTT. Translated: CASGWGGSRDSPLHF.

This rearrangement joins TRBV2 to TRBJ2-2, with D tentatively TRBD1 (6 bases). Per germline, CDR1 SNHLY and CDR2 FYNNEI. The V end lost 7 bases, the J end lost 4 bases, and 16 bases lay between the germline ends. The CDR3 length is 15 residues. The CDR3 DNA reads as TGTGCCAGCACCGAGAGGGGGTTCGGCACCGGGGAGCTGTTTTTT. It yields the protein CASTERGFGTGELFF.

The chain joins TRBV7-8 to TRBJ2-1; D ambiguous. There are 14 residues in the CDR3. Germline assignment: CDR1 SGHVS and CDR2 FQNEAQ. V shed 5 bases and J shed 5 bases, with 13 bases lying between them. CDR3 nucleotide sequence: TGTGCCAGCAGCCGCGCAGAAACAGACAATGAGCAGTTCTTC. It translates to CASSRAETDNEQFF.

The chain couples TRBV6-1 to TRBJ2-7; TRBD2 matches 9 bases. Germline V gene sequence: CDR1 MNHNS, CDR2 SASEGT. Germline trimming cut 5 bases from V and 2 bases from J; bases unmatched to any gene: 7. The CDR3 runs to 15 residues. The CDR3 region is CASSLHGGGAYEQYF. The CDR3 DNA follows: TGTGCCAGCAGTCTACACGGCGGGGGGGCCTACGAGCAGTACTTC.

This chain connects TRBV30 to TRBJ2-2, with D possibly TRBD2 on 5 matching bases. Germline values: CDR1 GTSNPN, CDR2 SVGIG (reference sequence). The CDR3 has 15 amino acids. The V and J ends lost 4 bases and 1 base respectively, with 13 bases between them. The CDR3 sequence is CAWNGLGGNTGELFF. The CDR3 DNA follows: TGTGCCTGGAATGGCCTCGGAGGGAACACCGGGGAGCTGTTTTTT.

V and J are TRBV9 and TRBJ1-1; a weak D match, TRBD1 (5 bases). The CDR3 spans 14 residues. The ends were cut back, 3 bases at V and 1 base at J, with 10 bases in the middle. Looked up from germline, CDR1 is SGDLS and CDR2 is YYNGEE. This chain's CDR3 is CASSATEKNTEAFF. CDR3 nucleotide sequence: TGTGCCAGCAGCGCGACAGAGAAGAACACTGAAGCTTTCTTT. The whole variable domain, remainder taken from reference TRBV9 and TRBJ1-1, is DSGVTQTPKHLITATGQRVTLRCSPRSGDLSVYWYQQSLDQGLQFLIQYYNGEERAKGNILERFSAQQFPDLHSELNLSSLELGDSALYFCASSATEKNTEAFFGQGTRLTVV.

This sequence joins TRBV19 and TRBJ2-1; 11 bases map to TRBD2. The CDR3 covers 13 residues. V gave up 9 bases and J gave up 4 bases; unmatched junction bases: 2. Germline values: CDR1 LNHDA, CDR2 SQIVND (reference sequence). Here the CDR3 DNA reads TGTGCCAGCGGGACTAGCGGTTACAATGAGCAGTTCTTC. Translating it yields CASGTSGYNEQFF. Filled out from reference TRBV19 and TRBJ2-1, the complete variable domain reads DGGITQSPKYLFRKEGQNVTLSCEQNLNHDAMYWYRQDPGQGLRLIYYSQIVNDFQKGDIAEGYSVSREKKESFPLTVTSAQKNPTAFYLCASGTSGYNEQFFGPGTRLTVL.

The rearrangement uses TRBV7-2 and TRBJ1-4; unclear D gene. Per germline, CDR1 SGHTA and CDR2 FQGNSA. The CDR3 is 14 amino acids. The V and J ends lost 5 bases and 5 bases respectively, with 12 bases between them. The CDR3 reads CASSRGYGNEKLFF. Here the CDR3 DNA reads TGTGCCAGCAGCCGAGGCTATGGGAATGAAAAACTGTTTTTT.